The entry below describes one T cell receptor (beta chain). The antigen is not known. The sample originates from a study of blood T cells in healthy people across ages. Each sample yielded at least 6 million isolated PBMCs. Germline-derived CDR1 and CDR2 are SGHVS and FNYEAQ. The CDR3 runs to 18 residues. The V end was cut by 1 base, the J end by 1 base, with 19 bases between. Through a sample-barcoded 5' primer and a J-beta primer mix, a second PCR was run for roughly 7 to 11 cycles. Paired-end reads containing CDR3 totaled no fewer than 3 million for each sample. TCRdb re-derived calls from the 5' RACE reads in MiXCR, one entry per CDR3 protein. The table includes 650,000 to 1,000,000 distinct CDR3 sequences, under 40% detected once. General observations from the study: More naive CD4+ cells and higher diversity marked long-lived donors relative to aged donors.

This TCR was recovered from a man in his late teens or twenties in good health. The sequencing input was blood. The chain employs TRBV7-6 and TRBJ1-2; no reliable D call. CDR3 residues: CASSLVEAALGFNYGYTF. The CDR3 nucleotides are TGTGCCAGCAGCTTAGTGGAAGCAGCCCTGGGGTTTAACTATGGCTACACCTTC.